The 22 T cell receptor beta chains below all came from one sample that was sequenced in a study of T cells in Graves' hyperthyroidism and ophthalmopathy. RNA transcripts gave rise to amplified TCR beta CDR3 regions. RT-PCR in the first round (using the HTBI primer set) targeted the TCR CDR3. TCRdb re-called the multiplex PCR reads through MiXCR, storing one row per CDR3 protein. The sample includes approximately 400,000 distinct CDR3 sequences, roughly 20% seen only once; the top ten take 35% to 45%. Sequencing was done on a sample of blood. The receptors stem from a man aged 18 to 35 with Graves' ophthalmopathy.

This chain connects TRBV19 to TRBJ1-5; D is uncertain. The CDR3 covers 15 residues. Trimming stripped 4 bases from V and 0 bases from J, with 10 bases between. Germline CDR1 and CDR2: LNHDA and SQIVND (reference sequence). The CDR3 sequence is CASSTSQVSNQPQHF. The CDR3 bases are TGTGCCAGTAGTACTTCTCAGGTTAGCAATCAGCCCCAGCATTTT.

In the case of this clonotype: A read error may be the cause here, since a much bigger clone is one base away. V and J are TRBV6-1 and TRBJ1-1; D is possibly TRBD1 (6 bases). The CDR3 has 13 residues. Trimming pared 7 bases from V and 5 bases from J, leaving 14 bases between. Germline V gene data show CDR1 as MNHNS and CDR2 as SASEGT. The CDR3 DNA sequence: TGTGCCAGCACCTACAGGGTAGGGACTGAAGCTTTCTTT. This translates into CASTYRVGTEAFF.

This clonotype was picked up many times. CDR3 nucleotide sequence: TGTGCCAACCAACCCGCCTCCGTGGACACTGAAGCTTTCTTT. Protein: CANQPASVDTEAFF. The V call is TRBV6-1, the J call TRBJ1-1; no definite D call. The V end was cut by 10 bases, the J end by 3 bases, with 18 bases between. The CDR3 totals 14 residues. CDR1 is MNHNS, CDR2 SASEGT, per germline.

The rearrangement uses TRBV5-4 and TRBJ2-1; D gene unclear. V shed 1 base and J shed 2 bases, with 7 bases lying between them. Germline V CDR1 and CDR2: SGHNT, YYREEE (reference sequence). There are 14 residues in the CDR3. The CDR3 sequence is CASSLLAPYNEQFF. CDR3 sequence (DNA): TGTGCCAGCAGCTTGCTGGCCCCCTACAATGAGCAGTTCTTC.

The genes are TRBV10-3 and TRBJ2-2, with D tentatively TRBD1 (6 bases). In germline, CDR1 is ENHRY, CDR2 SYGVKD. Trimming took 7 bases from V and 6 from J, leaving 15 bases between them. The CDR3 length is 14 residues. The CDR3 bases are TGTGCCATCAATCCCACAGGGACCTCCGGGGAGCTGTTTTTT. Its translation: CAINPTGTSGELFF.

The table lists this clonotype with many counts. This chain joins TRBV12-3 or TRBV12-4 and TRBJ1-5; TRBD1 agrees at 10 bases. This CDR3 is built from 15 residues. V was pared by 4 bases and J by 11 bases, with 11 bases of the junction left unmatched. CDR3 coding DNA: TGTGCCAGCAGTTCGGGACAGGGGCTGCTAACGGCCCAGCATTTT. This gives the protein CASSSGQGLLTAQHF.

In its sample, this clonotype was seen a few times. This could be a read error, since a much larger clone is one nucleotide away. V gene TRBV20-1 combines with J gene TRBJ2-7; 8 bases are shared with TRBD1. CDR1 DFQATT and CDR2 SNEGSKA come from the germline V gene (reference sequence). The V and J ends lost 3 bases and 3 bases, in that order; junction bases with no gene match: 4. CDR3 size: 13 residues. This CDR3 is CSARGQDLYEQYF. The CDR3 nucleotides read TGCAGTGCTAGGGGACAGGACCTCTACGAGCAGTACTTC.

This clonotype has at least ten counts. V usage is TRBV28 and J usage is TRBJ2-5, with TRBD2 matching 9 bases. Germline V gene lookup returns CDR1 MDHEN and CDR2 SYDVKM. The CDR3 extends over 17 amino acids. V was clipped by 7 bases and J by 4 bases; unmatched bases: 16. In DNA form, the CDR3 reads TGTGCCAGCACCACGGCCCGTGCGGGGGGGCGGAGAGAGACCCAGTACTTC. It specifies CASTTARAGGRRETQYF.

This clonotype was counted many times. CDR3 region: CASSFQGAGGLQPQHF. The DNA of the CDR3 is TGTGCCAGCAGTTTCCAGGGGGCAGGGGGCCTGCAGCCCCAGCATTTT. The chain combines TRBV28 with TRBJ1-5; 8 bases are shared with TRBD1. Unmatched junction bases numbered 11, after V lost 3 bases and J lost 7 bases. This CDR3 contains 16 residues. Germline V gene data show CDR1 as MDHEN and CDR2 as SYDVKM.

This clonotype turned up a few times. Written as DNA, the CDR3 is TGTGCCAGCAGTGCTGGGAAATGGAGCAATTCACCCCTCCACTTT. Protein sequence: CASSAGKWSNSPLHF. The chain uses TRBV6-1 and TRBJ1-6; D not resolved. This CDR3 is built from 15 residues. Trimming removed 4 bases at V and 7 bases at J, with 14 bases between. Per germline, CDR1 MNHNS and CDR2 SASEGT.

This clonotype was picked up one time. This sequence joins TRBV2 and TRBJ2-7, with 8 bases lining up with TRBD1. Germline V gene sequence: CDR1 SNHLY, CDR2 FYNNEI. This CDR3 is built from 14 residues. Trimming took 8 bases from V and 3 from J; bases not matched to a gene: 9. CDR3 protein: CASVRGLPRYEQYF. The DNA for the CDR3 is TGTGCCAGCGTCAGGGGGCTGCCCCGCTACGAGCAGTACTTC.

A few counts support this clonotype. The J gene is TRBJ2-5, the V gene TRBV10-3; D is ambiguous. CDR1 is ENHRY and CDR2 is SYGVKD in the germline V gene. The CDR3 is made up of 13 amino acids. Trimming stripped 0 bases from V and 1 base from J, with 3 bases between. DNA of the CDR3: TGTGCCATCAGTGAGTCGATCCAAGAGACCCAGTACTTC. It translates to CAISESIQETQYF.

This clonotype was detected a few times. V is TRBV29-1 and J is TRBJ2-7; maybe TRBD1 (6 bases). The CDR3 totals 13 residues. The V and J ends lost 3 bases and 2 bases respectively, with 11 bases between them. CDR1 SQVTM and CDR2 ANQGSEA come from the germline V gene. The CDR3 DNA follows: TGCAGCGTTGAGACAGGTTACACCTACGAGCAGTACTTC. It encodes CSVETGYTYEQYF.

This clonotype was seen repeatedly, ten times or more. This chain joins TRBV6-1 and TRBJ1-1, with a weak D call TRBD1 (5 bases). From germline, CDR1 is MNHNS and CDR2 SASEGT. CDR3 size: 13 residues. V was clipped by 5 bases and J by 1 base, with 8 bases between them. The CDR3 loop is CASSYGTNTEAFF. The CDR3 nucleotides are TGTGCCAGCAGTTATGGGACGAACACTGAAGCTTTCTTT.

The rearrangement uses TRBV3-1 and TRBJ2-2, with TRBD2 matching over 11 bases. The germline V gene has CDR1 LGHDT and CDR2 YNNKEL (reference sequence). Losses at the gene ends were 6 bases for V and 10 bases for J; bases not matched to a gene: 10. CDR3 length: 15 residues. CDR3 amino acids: CASRPTSGGALELFF. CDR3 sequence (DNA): TGTGCCAGCAGACCTACTAGCGGGGGTGCCCTGGAGCTGTTTTTT.

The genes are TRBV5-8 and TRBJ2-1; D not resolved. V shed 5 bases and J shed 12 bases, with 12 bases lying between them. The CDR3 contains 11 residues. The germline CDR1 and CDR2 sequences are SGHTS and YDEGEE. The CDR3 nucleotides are TGTGCCAGCAGGGCCAATAGGCGGCAGTTCTTC. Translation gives CASRANRRQFF.

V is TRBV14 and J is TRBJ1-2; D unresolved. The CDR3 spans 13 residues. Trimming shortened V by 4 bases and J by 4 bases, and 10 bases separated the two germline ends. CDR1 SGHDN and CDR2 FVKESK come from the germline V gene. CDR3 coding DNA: TGTGCCAGCAGCCGGACGCAAAGCTATGGCTACACCTTC. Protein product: CASSRTQSYGYTF.

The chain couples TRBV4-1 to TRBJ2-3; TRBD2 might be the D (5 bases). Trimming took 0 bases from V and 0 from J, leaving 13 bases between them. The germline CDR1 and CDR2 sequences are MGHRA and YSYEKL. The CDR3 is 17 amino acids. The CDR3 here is CASSQDWGDMSTDTQYF. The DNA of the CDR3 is TGCGCCAGCAGCCAAGATTGGGGAGATATGAGCACAGATACGCAGTATTTT.

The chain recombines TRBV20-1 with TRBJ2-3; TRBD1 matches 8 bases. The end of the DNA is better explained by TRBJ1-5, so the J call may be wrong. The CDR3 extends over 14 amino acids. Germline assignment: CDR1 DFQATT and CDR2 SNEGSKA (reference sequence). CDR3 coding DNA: TGCAGTGCTAGAAACGACAGGGGCACAGATACGCAGCATTTT. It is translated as CSARNDRGTDTQHF.

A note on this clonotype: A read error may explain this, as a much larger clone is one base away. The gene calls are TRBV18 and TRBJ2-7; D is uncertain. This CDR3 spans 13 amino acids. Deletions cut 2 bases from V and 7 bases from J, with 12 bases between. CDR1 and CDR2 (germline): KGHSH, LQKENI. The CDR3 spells CASSPYKPNEQYF. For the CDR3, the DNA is TGTGCCAGCTCACCATACAAGCCCAATGAGCAGTACTTC.

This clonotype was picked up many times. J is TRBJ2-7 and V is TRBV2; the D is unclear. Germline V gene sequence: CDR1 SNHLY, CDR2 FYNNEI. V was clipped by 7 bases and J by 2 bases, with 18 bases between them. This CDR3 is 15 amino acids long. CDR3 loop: CASTPLAHGPYEQYF. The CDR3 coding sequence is TGTGCCAGCACCCCTTTGGCCCACGGGCCCTACGAGCAGTACTTC.

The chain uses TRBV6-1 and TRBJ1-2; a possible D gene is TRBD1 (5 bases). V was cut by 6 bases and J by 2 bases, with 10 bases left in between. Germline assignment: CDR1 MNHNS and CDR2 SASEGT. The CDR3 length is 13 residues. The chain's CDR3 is CASRTRTNYGYTF. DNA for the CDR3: TGTGCCAGCAGAACCAGGACAAACTATGGCTACACCTTC.